The sequence of this T cell receptor (beta chain) was determined in a study of T cell responses to AZD1222 COVID-19 vaccine (dated by TCRdb to about 2021). For the wider study: A total of under 250 trial participants underwent TCR sequencing, of whom 207 had received two doses of AZD1222 and about 26 had received two doses of the MenACWY control vaccine. Enrollment into the trials was organized by age into subgroups of 18-55, 56-69 and 70-plus years, and those subgroups contained roughly 140, 27 and 60 TCR-sequenced participants, respectively.

The time point label of this sample denotes: baseline before first vaccination. The treatment or condition label here, explained by the study, means: meningococcal conjugate vaccine given as trial control. Vaccinee samples came from UK trials COV001 and COV002, including a single-blind randomized controlled phase 2/3 trial of AZD1222 (ChAdOx1 nCoV-19) in healthy adults. For TCRbeta chain sequencing, PBMC samples were collected from trial participants at day 0 and at day 28 after the second dose. The CDR3 regions of human TCRbeta chains were analyzed by immunosequencing. The authors' pipeline ran thus. Repertoire TCRs were matched against a reference library of SARS-CoV-2-specific TCRs generated with the MIRA antigen-specificity platform. Breadth meant the fraction of unique TCRs that were SARS-CoV-2-associated, whereas depth meant the fraction of total T cells that were SARS-CoV-2-associated. Using the MIRA data, every spike-specific TCR was mapped to the spike region that the TCR reacted to and assigned to either a CD4 or a CD8 class. Log10-transformed breadth and depth values were compared by one-way ANOVA with Sidak's multiple comparisons tests. The source is immuneACCESS, and TCRdb retained only in-frame sequences with V and J called. Part of the clones is not carried over; for the studies checked, unresolved V genes explain less than half of this, and the remainder is unexplained. V and J calls plus clone size are reproduced from that table; the DNA served to infer D and trimming. The sample table lists some 150,000 clones, 82% of them with a count of one. Clones ranked in the top ten supply about 3.8% of the sample.

The CDR3 holds 14 amino acids from the cysteine to the phenylalanine. Here the CDR3 DNA is all that survives: 42 bases in frame from base 1. Looking up the germline V gene yields CDR1 KGHSH and CDR2 LQKENI. Trimming removed 3 bases from V and 5 bases from J; the gene matches leave 3 bases unexplained. Beyond this particular receptor, the publication reports: Most participants were white British and females outnumbered males, and the authors suggested that clonal diversity may have been underestimated. Conclusions about previously exposed vaccinees are limited because only a handful of AZD1222 recipients were SARS-CoV-2 seropositive at baseline. Reportedly, close to half of the unique spike-specific TCRs recognized epitopes lying outside the regions that are mutated in the B.1.351 and B.1.1.7 variants. The 56-69-year group was small, and its depth increase did not reach significance, likely because of low power. The whole spike protein was spanned by vaccine-associated CD4 TCRs, and dominant responses were seen in regions 160-218 and 743-854. A significant rise in spike-specific TCR breadth and depth was observed after two AZD1222 doses relative to day 0 and relative to MenACWY recipients. No day 14 peak-response samples were available, so repertoires were characterized only after the peak T cell response.

A few counts support this clone. The antigen it recognizes is unknown. No base quality information exists; no much larger clone differs at one position. Source: peripheral blood, taken on day 0 of MenACWY control vaccination. This TCR came from an adult in good health. The chain links TRBV18 with TRBJ2-2; TRBD1 agrees with 7 junctional bases. The DNA reads TGTGCCAGCTCACCGTCGACAGGGACCGGGGAGCTGTTTTTT. Its protein reads: CASSPSTGTGELFF. With all but the CDR3 taken from the reference TRBV18 and TRBJ2-2 genes, the full variable domain is: NAGVMQNPRHLVRRRGQEARLRCSPMKGHSHVYWYRQLPEEGLKFMVYLQKENIIDESGMPKERFSAEFPKEGPSILRIQQVVRGDSAAYFCASSPSTGTGELFFGEGSRLTVL.